A single sample is the source of the 3 T cell receptor beta chains below, sequenced in a study of type 1 regulatory T cells. For these TCRs, the target antigens are not known. One entry per CDR3 protein results from TCRdb running MiXCR on the reads. The repertoire holds more than 60,000 distinct CDR3 sequences, with roughly 49% as singletons. Sequenced sample: cultured non-Tr1 T cells, either the whole culture or a sorted T cell fraction (not recorded which). These receptors all come from a human donor in good health.

This clonotype was counted a few times. The chain combines TRBV20-1 with TRBJ2-3, with 7 bases that match TRBD2. Germline V gene data show CDR1 as DFQATT and CDR2 as SNEGSKA (reference sequence). The CDR3 runs 14 residues. Unmatched junction bases numbered 7, after V lost 3 bases and J lost 4 bases. CDR3 nucleotides: TGCAGTGCTAGCGACCCGGGGGGAGCAGATACGCAGTATTTT. Translating it yields CSASDPGGADTQYF.

This sequence joins TRBV20-1 and TRBJ2-1, with D perhaps matching TRBD1 (5 bases). The length of the CDR3 is 16 residues. Germline V lookup: CDR1 DFQATT, CDR2 SNEGSKA (reference sequence). The V gene lost 0 bases and the J gene lost 0 bases, with 12 bases spanning the gap. The CDR3 sequence is CSARDAQGGSYNEQFF. In DNA form, the CDR3 reads TGCAGTGCTAGAGATGCGCAGGGTGGCTCCTACAATGAGCAGTTCTTC.

This clonotype was detected a few times. This rearrangement joins TRBV28 to TRBJ2-2; D gene unclear. Trimming cost V 3 bases and J 4 bases, with 12 bases left between them. CDR3 length equals 15 residues. Germline V gene sequence: CDR1 MDHEN, CDR2 SYDVKM. CDR3 sequence reads: CASSLNPWGTGELFF. The CDR3 region has the DNA TGTGCCAGCAGTTTGAACCCCTGGGGCACCGGGGAGCTGTTTTTT.